This is a list of T cell receptor beta chains from one sample in a study of blood T cell repertoires in COVID-19. TCRdb's copy holds only in-frame clones and misses some; the assay was immunoSEQ multiplex PCR. The data show roughly 50,000 clones, 85% to 95% seen once. Sequencing was carried out using peripheral blood. Every receptor here comes from a man aged 45-65 years with acute or convalescent COVID-19. The CDR3 runs from the conserved cysteine through the conserved F or W. The D gene is left open where the match is weak. Size is stated for part of the rows, as once, few or many counts, or as a class when the clone is expanded.

CASSRGLKQANSPLHF	TGTGCCAGCAGCCGTGGATTGAAGCAGGCTAATTCACCCCTCCACTTT	TRBV11-2	-	TRBJ1-6	-
CASSSGTGGPMNTEAFF	TGTGCCAGCAGTTCCGGGACAGGGGGACCTATGAACACTGAAGCTTTCTTT	TRBV5-4	-	TRBJ1-1	TRBD1
CAMGGISGRGTDTQYF	TGTGCCATGGGGGGGATCTCGGGGAGGGGCACAGATACGCAGTATTTT	TRBV10-3	-	TRBJ2-3	TRBD2
CASSFSQGGNQPQHF	TGTGCCAGCAGCTTTTCACAGGGGGGCAATCAGCCCCAGCATTTT	TRBV5-5	-	TRBJ1-5	TRBD1
CASRSGLAPPDTQYF	TGTGCCAGCAGGTCGGGACTAGCGCCCCCCGATACGCAGTATTTT	TRBV6-5	-	TRBJ2-3	TRBD2
CASSRSSQENYGYTF	TGCGCCAGCAGCCGTAGCTCCCAAGAGAACTATGGCTACACCTTC	TRBV4-1	-	TRBJ1-2	-
CASSLGGLYTGELFF	TGTGCCAGCAGTTTAGGAGGCTTATACACCGGGGAGCTGTTTTTT	TRBV27	-	TRBJ2-2	-
CASSPPGGRYQETQYF	TGCGCCAGCAGCCCCCCGGGAGGAAGATACCAAGAGACCCAGTACTTC	TRBV4-1	-	TRBJ2-5	TRBD2
CASSRNTGELFF	TGTGCCAGCAGTCGGAACACCGGGGAGCTGTTTTTT	TRBV2	once	TRBJ2-2	-
CASSGRAGLNEQFF	TGCGCCAGCAGCGGGAGGGCCGGATTGAATGAGCAGTTCTTC	TRBV5-1	-	TRBJ2-1	TRBD2
CAWSVSPDTQYF	TGTGCCTGGAGTGTTTCTCCGGATACGCAGTATTTT	TRBV30	-	TRBJ2-3	-
CASSEWGRQGPQHF	TGCGCCAGCAGTGAGTGGGGGAGGCAAGGGCCCCAGCATTTT	TRBV10-2	-	TRBJ1-5	-
CASSLGFSETNEQFF	TGTGCCAGCAGCTTAGGGTTTAGCGAGACCAATGAGCAGTTCTTC	TRBV7-2	few	TRBJ2-1	-
CATSSLAGGPEQYF	TGTGCCACCAGTTCACTAGCGGGAGGTCCCGAGCAGTACTTC	TRBV24-1	-	TRBJ2-7	TRBD2
CASSGLTVSGNTIYF	TGTGCCAGTTCGGGCTTGACAGTCTCTGGAAACACCATATATTTT	TRBV19	-	TRBJ1-3	-
CSASFRAGLLKGDSPLHF	TGCAGTGCTAGTTTTCGGGCAGGTCTGCTAAAGGGGGATTCACCCCTCCACTTT	TRBV20-1	-	TRBJ1-6	-
CASSLASGRNTGELFF	TGTGCCAGCAGCTTAGCGAGCGGAAGGAACACCGGGGAGCTGTTTTTT	TRBV7-2	-	TRBJ2-2	-
CASNPIQGDGYTF	TGTGCCAGCAACCCGATACAGGGGGACGGCTACACCTTC	TRBV5-5	-	TRBJ1-2	TRBD1
CASSPEGQGVPYEQYF	TGCGCCAGCAGCCCCGAAGGACAGGGGGTTCCCTACGAGCAGTACTTC	TRBV4-1	-	TRBJ2-7	TRBD1
CASSPEVDNEQFF	TGTGCCAGCAGCCCAGAGGTTGACAATGAGCAGTTCTTC	TRBV5-5	once	TRBJ2-1	-
CASSLANQPQHF	TGTGCCAGCAGCTTAGCAAATCAGCCCCAGCATTTT	TRBV5-6	-	TRBJ1-5	-